These T cell receptor beta chains were read from a single sample in a study of cytomegalovirus exposure and HLA in healthy donors. TCRdb's table, derived via immunoSEQ multiplex PCR, lists solely in-frame clones and lacks some. The table shows around 260,000 clones, with about four fifths occurring only once. The sample comprised PBMCs. Every receptor here comes from a girl aged 2 to 10 in good health and CMV-seronegative. CDR3s include the opening cysteine and the closing phenylalanine or tryptophan. Fields, in order: clone size, J gene, V gene, D gene, CDR3 protein, CDR3 DNA. A D gene is named only where the DNA matches it firmly. Some rows have no size entry. The others give once, few or many, or a class for an expanded clone.

.,TRBJ2-2,TRBV4-2,TRBD2,CASSPETSRLGELFF,TGTGCCAGCAGCCCAGAGACTAGCCGGTTGGGGGAGCTGTTTTTT
few,TRBJ2-1,TRBV5-1,.,CASSLGDFGWYNEQFF,TGCGCCAGCAGCTTGGGGGACTTCGGTTGGTACAATGAGCAGTTCTTC
.,TRBJ2-1,TRBV6-5,TRBD2,CASSYSDSGEGNEQFF,TGTGCCAGCAGTTATAGCGATAGCGGGGAAGGGAATGAGCAGTTCTTC
.,TRBJ1-5,TRBV28,TRBD1,CASSSKQGGNQPQHF,TGTGCCAGCAGTTCAAAACAGGGGGGTAATCAGCCCCAGCATTTT
.,TRBJ2-7,TRBV27,TRBD2,CASSSTTSAKGPYEQYF,TGTGCCAGCAGTTCAACGACTAGCGCTAAAGGACCCTACGAGCAGTACTTC
.,TRBJ1-5,TRBV6-1,.,CASSENMWSGGWQPQHF,TGTGCCAGCAGTGAAAACATGTGGTCTGGGGGCTGGCAGCCCCAGCACTTT
.,TRBJ2-2,TRBV7-9,.,CASSLAAGSGELFF,TGTGCCAGCAGCTTAGCCGCAGGGTCCGGGGAGCTGTTTTTT
.,TRBJ2-1,TRBV2,.,CASSSSAGYNEQFF,TGTGCCAGCAGTAGCTCGGCGGGGTACAATGAGCAGTTCTTC
.,TRBJ2-7,TRBV7-2,.,CASSPRAYEQYF,TGTGCCAGCAGCCCCCGGGCCTACGAGCAGTACTTC
.,TRBJ2-7,TRBV6-5,.,CASRVGHSYEQYF,TGTGCCAGCAGGGTGGGACACAGCTACGAGCAGTACTTC
.,TRBJ1-1,TRBV28,.,CASTTGSAAMNTEAFF,TGTGCCAGCACCACAGGGAGCGCGGCGATGAACACTGAAGCTTTCTTT
.,TRBJ1-6,TRBV27,TRBD1,CASSSGQTNSPLHF,TGTGCCAGCAGTTCGGGACAGACGAATTCACCCCTCCACTTT